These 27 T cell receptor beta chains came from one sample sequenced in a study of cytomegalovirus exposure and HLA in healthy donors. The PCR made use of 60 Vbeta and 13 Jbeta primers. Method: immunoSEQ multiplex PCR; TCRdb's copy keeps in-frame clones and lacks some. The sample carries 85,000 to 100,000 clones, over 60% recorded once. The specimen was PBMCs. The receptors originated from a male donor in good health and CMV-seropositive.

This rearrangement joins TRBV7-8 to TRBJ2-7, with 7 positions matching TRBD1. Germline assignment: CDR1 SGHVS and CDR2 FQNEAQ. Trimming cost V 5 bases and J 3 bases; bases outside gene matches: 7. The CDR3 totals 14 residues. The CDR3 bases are TGTGCCAGCAGCCCGAGACAGGGTGTCTACGAGCAGTACTTC. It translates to CASSPRQGVYEQYF.

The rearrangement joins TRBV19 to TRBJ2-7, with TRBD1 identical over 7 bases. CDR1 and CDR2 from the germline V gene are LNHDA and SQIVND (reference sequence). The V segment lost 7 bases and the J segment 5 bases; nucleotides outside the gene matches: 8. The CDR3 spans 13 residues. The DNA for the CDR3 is TGTGCCAGTAAGCGACAGGGAGAGCACGAGCAGTACTTC. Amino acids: CASKRQGEHEQYF.

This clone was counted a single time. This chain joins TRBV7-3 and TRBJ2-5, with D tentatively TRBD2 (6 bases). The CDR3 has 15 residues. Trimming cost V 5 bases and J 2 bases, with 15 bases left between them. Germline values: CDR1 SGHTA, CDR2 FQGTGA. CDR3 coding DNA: TGTGCCAGCAGCACCCGATCGGGGACTCAAGAGACCCAGTACTTC. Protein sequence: CASSTRSGTQETQYF.

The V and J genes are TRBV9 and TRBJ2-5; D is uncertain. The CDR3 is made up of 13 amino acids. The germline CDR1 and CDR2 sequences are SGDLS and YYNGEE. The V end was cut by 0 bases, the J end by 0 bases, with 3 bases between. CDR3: CASSVGDQETQYF. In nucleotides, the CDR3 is TGTGCCAGCAGCGTAGGAGACCAAGAGACCCAGTACTTC.

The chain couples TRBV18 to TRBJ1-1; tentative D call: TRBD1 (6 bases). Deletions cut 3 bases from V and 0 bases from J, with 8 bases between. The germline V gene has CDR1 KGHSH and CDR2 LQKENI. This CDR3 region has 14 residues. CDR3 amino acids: CASSPRQVNTEAFF. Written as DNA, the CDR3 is TGTGCCAGCTCACCGAGACAGGTGAACACTGAAGCTTTCTTT.

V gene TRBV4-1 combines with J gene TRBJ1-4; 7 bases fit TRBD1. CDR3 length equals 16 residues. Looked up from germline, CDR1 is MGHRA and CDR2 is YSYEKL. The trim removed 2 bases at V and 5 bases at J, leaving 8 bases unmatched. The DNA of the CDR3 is TGCGCCAGCAGCCAAATCACCGGGACAGCGAATGAAAAACTGTTTTTT. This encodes CASSQITGTANEKLFF.

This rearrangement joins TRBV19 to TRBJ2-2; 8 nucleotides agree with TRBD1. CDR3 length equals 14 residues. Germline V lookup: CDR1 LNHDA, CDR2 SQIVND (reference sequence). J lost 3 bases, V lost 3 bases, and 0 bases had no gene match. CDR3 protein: CASSMDRDTGELFF. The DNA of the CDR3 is TGTGCCAGTAGTATGGACAGGGACACCGGGGAGCTGTTTTTT.

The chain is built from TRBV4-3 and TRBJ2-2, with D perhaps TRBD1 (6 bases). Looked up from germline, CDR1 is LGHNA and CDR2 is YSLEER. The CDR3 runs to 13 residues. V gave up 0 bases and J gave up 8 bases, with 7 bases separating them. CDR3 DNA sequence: TGCGCCAGCAGCCAAGAAGGACAGGGGGAGCTGTTTTTT. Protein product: CASSQEGQGELFF.

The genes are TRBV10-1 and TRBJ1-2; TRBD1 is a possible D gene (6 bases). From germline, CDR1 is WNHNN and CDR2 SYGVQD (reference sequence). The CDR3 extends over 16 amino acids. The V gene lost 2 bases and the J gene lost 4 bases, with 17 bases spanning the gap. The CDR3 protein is CASSERIGGGFYGYTF. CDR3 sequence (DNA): TGCGCCAGCAGTGAGAGAATAGGGGGTGGCTTCTATGGCTACACCTTC.

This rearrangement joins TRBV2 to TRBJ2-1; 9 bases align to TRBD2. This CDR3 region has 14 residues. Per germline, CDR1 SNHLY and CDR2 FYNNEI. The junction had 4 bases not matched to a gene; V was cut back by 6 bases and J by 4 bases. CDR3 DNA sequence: TGTGCCAGCAGAGAGACTAGCGGATACAATGAGCAGTTCTTC. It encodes CASRETSGYNEQFF.

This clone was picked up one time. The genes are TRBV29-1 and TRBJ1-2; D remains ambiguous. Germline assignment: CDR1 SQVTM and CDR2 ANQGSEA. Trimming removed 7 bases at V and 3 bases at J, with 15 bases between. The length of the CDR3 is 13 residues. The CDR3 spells CSASGSSDYGYTF. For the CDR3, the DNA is TGCAGCGCCTCCGGGAGCTCCGACTATGGCTACACCTTC.

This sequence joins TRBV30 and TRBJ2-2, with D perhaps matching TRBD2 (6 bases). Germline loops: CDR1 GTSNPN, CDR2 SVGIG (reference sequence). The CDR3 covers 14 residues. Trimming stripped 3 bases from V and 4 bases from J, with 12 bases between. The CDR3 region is CAWRVGGSTGELFF. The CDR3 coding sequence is TGTGCCTGGAGGGTTGGAGGGTCCACCGGGGAGCTGTTTTTT.

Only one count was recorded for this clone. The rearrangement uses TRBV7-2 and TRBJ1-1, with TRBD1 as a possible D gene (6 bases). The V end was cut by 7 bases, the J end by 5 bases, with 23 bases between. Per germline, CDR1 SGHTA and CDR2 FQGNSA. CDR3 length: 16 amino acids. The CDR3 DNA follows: TGTGCCAGCACCCCAGGGGTTCCAGGCGGAAGGACTGAAGCTTTCTTT. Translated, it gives CASTPGVPGGRTEAFF.

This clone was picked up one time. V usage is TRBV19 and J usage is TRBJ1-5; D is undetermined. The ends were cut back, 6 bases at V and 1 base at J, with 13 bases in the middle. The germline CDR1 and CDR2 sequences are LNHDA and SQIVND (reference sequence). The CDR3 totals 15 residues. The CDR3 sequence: CASRTTGGSNQPQHF. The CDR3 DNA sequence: TGTGCCAGTAGGACCACGGGTGGGAGCAATCAGCCCCAGCATTTT.

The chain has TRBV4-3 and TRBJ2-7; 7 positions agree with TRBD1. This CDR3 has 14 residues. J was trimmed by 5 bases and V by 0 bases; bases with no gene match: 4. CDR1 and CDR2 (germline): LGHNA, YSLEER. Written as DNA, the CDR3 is TGCGCCAGCAGCCAAGAATACAGGGGTGACGAGCAGTACTTC. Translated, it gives CASSQEYRGDEQYF.

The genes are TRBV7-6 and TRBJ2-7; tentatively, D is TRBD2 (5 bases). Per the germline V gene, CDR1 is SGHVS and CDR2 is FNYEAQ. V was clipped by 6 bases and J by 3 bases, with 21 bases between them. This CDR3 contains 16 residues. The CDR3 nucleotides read TGTGCCAGCAGTAACCGATGGGCAGCGGAGGACTACGAGCAGTACTTC. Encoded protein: CASSNRWAAEDYEQYF.

The CDR3 bases are TGCGCCAGCAGCCACGCACCTACAGGGAAGAACTATGGCTACACCTTC. Protein: CASSHAPTGKNYGYTF. The chain combines TRBV4-1 with TRBJ1-2; tentative D call: TRBD1 (6 bases). The V end was cut by 3 bases, the J end by 2 bases, with 16 bases between. The CDR3 has 16 amino acids. The germline V gene has CDR1 MGHRA and CDR2 YSYEKL.

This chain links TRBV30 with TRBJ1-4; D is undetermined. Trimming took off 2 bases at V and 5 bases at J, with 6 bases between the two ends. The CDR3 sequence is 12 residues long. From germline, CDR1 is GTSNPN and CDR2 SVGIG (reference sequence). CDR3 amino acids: CAWSYRNEKLFF. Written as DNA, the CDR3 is TGTGCCTGGAGTTACAGAAATGAAAAACTGTTTTTT.

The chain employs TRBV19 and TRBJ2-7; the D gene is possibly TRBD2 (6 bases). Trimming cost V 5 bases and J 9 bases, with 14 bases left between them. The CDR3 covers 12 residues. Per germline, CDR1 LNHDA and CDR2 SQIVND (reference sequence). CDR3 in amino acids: CASSDRDWTQYF. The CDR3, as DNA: TGTGCCAGTAGTGACCGGGACTGGACGCAGTACTTC.

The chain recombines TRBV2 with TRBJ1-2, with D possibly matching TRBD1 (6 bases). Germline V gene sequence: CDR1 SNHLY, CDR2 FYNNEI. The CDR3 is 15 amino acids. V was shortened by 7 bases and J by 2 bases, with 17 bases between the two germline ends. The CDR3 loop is CASTLTGTQNYGYTF. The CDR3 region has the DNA TGTGCCAGCACCCTTACCGGGACACAAAACTATGGCTACACCTTC.

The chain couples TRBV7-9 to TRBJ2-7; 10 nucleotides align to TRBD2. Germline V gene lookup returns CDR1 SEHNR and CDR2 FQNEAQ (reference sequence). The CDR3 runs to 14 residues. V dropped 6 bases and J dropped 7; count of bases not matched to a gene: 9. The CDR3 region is CASRDLAGDGEQYF. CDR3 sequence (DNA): TGTGCCAGCAGGGACCTAGCGGGGGATGGAGAGCAGTACTTC.

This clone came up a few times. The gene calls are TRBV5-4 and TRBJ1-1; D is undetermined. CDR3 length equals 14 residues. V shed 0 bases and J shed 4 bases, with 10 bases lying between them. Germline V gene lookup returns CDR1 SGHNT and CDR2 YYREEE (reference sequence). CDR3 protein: CASSLALSVTEAFF. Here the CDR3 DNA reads TGTGCCAGCAGCTTGGCCCTCTCGGTCACTGAAGCTTTCTTT.

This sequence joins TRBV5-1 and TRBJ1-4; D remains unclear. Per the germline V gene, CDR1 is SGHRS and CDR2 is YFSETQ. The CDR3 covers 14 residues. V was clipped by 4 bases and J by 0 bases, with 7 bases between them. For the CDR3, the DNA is TGCGCCAGCAGCCCCGACACAACTAATGAAAAACTGTTTTTT. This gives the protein CASSPDTTNEKLFF.

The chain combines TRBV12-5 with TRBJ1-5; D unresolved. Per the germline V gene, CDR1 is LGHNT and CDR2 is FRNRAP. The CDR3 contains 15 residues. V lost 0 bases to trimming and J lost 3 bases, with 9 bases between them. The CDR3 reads CASGLVQKSNQPQHF. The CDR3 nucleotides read TGTGCTAGTGGTTTGGTACAGAAGTCCAATCAGCCCCAGCATTTT.

In nucleotides, the CDR3 is TGTGCCAGCAGCTTAGTGGGGACAGGTAGTGTACTTGCCAAAAACATTCAGTACTTC. It specifies CASSLVGTGSVLAKNIQYF. The chain employs TRBV7-9 and TRBJ2-4; 8 bases line up with TRBD1. Unmatched junction bases numbered 12, after V lost 1 base and J lost 1 base. The CDR3 is 19 amino acids. From germline, CDR1 is SEHNR and CDR2 FQNEAQ (reference sequence).

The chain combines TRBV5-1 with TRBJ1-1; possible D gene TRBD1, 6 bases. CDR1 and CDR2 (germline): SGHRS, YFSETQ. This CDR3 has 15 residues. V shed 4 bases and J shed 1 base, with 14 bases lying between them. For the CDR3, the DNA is TGCGCCAGCAGCGAGGACCGGGACACGAACACTGAAGCTTTCTTT. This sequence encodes CASSEDRDTNTEAFF. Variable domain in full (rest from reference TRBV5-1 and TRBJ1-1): KAGVTQTPRYLIKTRGQQVTLSCSPISGHRSVSWYQQTPGQGLQFLFEYFSETQRNKGNFPGRFSGRQFSNSRSEMNVSTLELGDSALYLCASSEDRDTNTEAFFGQGTRLTVV.

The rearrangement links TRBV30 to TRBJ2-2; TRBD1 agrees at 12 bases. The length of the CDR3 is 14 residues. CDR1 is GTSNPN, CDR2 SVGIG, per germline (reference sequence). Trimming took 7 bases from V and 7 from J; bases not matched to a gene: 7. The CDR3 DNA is TGTGCCTACGGGGGGACAGGGGGCGGCGGGGAGCTGTTTTTT. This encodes CAYGGTGGGGELFF. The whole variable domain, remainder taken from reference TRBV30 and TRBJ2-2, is SQTIHQWPATLVQPVGSPLSLECTVEGTSNPNLYWYRQAAGRGLQLLFYSVGIGQISSEVPQNLSASRPQDRQFILSSKKLLLSDSGFYLCAYGGTGGGGELFFGEGSRLTVL.